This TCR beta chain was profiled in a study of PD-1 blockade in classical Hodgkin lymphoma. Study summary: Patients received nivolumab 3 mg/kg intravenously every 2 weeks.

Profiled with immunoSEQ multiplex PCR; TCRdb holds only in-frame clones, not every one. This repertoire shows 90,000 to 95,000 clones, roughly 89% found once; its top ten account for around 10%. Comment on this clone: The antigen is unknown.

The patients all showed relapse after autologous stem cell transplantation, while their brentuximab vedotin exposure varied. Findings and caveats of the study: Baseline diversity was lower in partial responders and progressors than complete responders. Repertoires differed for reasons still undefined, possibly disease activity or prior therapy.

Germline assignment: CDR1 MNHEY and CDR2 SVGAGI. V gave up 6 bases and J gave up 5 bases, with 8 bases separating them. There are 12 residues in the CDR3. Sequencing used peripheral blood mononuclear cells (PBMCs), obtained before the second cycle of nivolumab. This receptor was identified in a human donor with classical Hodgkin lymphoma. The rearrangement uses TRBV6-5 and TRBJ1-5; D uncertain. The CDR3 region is CASRDGDQPQHF. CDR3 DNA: TGTGCCAGCAGGGACGGGGATCAGCCCCAGCATTTT.